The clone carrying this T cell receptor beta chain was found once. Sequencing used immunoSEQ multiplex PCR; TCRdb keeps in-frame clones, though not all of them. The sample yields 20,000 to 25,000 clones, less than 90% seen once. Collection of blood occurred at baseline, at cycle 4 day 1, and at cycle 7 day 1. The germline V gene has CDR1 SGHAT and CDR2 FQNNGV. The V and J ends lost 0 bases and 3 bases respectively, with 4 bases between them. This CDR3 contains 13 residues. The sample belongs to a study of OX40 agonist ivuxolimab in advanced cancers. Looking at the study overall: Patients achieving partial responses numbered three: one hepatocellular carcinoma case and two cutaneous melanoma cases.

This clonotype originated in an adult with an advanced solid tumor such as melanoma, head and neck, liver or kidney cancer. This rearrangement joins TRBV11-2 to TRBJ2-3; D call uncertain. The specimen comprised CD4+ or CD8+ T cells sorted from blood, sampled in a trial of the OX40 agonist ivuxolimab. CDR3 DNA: TGTGCCAGCAGCTTAGAAAGGACAGATACGCAGTATTTT. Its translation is CASSLERTDTQYF. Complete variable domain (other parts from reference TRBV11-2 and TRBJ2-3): EAGVAQSPRYKIIEKRQSVAFWCNPISGHATLYWYQQILGQGPKLLIQFQNNGVVDDSQLPKDRFSAERLKGVDSTLKIQPAKLEDSAVYLCASSLERTDTQYFGPGTRLTVL.